The 19 T cell receptor beta chains reported below all come from one sample, sequenced in a study of cytomegalovirus exposure and HLA in healthy donors. The primer mix had 60 Vbeta and 13 Jbeta primers. TCRdb's table, derived via immunoSEQ multiplex PCR, lists solely in-frame clones and lacks some. The sample comprises 110,000 or so clones, roughly 79% of which are singletons, and 2.2% rests with the top ten. Sequences were obtained from PBMCs. These receptors originate from a woman aged 40 to 49 in good health and CMV-seronegative.

This chain connects TRBV18 to TRBJ1-4; 7 bases are shared with TRBD1. The germline V gene has CDR1 KGHSH and CDR2 LQKENI. The CDR3 contains 16 residues. The trim removed 2 bases at V and 0 bases at J, leaving 3 bases unmatched. The DNA of the CDR3 is TGTGCCAGCTCACCAGACAGGGCTACAACTAATGAAAAACTGTTTTTT. Translating it yields CASSPDRATTNEKLFF.

The chain joins TRBV27 to TRBJ2-5, with 9 bases that match TRBD2. Unmatched junction bases numbered 11, after V lost 4 bases and J lost 2 bases. CDR1 and CDR2 from the germline V gene are MNHEY and SMNVEV (reference sequence). The CDR3 spans 17 residues. CDR3 protein: CASSSTSGSTSQETQYF. CDR3 nucleotides: TGTGCCAGCAGTTCGACTAGCGGATCGACCTCACAAGAGACCCAGTACTTC.

Notes on this clone: A read error may produce the germline difference seen at one junction end. The rearrangement uses TRBV10-3 and TRBJ1-2, with 12 bases identical to TRBD1. Germline assignment: CDR1 ENHRY and CDR2 SYGVKD. The CDR3 is made up of 14 amino acids. This CDR3 reads CAISPRISGQGAIF. CDR3 DNA sequence: TGTGCCATCAGTCCCCGGATTTCGGGACAGGGGGCGATCTTC.

The rearrangement links TRBV5-1 to TRBJ2-5; 12 positions match TRBD2. J lost 4 bases, V lost 5 bases, and 9 bases had no gene match. The CDR3 has 16 residues. Germline loops: CDR1 SGHRS, CDR2 YFSETQ. CDR3 DNA sequence: TGCGCCAGCAGTCCGACTAGCGGGGGACCCCCAGAGACCCAGTACTTC. The encoded protein is CASSPTSGGPPETQYF. Together with reference TRBV5-1 and TRBJ2-5, the CDR3 gives the full variable domain: KAGVTQTPRYLIKTRGQQVTLSCSPISGHRSVSWYQQTPGQGLQFLFEYFSETQRNKGNFPGRFSGRQFSNSRSEMNVSTLELGDSALYLCASSPTSGGPPETQYFGPGTRLLVL.

This clone has just a few counts. In DNA, the CDR3 is TGTGCATTGGACAGGGACAGGGCCCACGAGCAGTACTTC. It encodes CALDRDRAHEQYF. This chain links TRBV30 with TRBJ2-7; 9 bases line up with TRBD1. CDR1 is GTSNPN and CDR2 is SVGIG in the germline V gene (reference sequence). This CDR3 contains 13 residues.

The chain is built from TRBV5-4 and TRBJ2-1; 10 bases fit TRBD1. The trim removed 3 bases at V and 5 bases at J, leaving 5 bases unmatched. The CDR3 consists of 15 residues. Germline values: CDR1 SGHNT, CDR2 YYREEE (reference sequence). The CDR3 sequence is CASSWGQGSNNEQFF. For the CDR3, the DNA is TGTGCCAGCAGCTGGGGACAGGGGTCTAACAATGAGCAGTTCTTC.

The chain joins TRBV28 to TRBJ1-5; TRBD1 matches at 11 bases. With V trimmed by 7 bases and J by 6 bases, 8 bases remained unmatched. The length of the CDR3 is 15 residues. Germline V gene data show CDR1 as MDHEN and CDR2 as SYDVKM. This CDR3 reads CASTDRGRVVQPQHF. In DNA form, the CDR3 reads TGTGCCAGCACGGACAGGGGGCGAGTGGTTCAGCCCCAGCATTTT. Full variable domain (rest looked up from reference TRBV28 and TRBJ1-5): DVKVTQSSRYLVKRTGEKVFLECVQDMDHENMFWYRQDPGLGLRLIYFSYDVKMKEKGDIPEGYSVSREKKERFSLILESASTNQTSMYLCASTDRGRVVQPQHFGDGTRLSIL.

The chain is built from TRBV5-1 and TRBJ2-3; D gene ambiguous. This CDR3 contains 14 residues. CDR1 SGHRS and CDR2 YFSETQ come from the germline V gene. Between the trimmed V and J ends, which lost 0 bases and 2 bases, there was a span of 7 bases. CDR3 nucleotide sequence: TGCGCCAGCAGCTTGGACAGCATCACAGATACGCAGTATTTT. It codes for CASSLDSITDTQYF.

The V call is TRBV19, the J call TRBJ1-5, with D maybe TRBD1 (6 bases). The germline V gene has CDR1 LNHDA and CDR2 SQIVND (reference sequence). The ends were cut back, 2 bases at V and 2 bases at J, with 10 bases in the middle. CDR3 length: 15 amino acids. Written as DNA, the CDR3 is TGTGCCAGTAGTATACTTGCAGGGGGCAATCAGCCCCAGCATTTT. Translated, it gives CASSILAGGNQPQHF.

The chain employs TRBV30 and TRBJ2-1, with TRBD2 identical over 8 bases. The CDR3 consists of 14 residues. Trimming removed 5 bases from V and 2 bases from J; junction bases left unmatched: 5. Germline CDR1 GTSNPN, CDR2 SVGIG (reference sequence). The CDR3 protein is CAWGQRGTYNEQFF. The CDR3 bases are TGTGCCTGGGGCCAGCGGGGGACCTACAATGAGCAGTTCTTC.

A word on this clone: The sample carries other DNA sequences with the same CDR3. The rearrangement links TRBV30 to TRBJ2-3; 9 nucleotides agree with TRBD2. The CDR3 loop spans 14 amino acids. The trim removed 2 bases at V and 6 bases at J, leaving 6 bases unmatched. Looked up from germline, CDR1 is GTSNPN and CDR2 is SVGIG (reference sequence). The CDR3 DNA reads as TGTGCCTGGAGTTTAGCGGGGGTTTCCGATACGCAGTATTTT. It specifies CAWSLAGVSDTQYF.

This chain links TRBV19 with TRBJ1-6; 9 nucleotides line up with TRBD1. Trimming removed 4 bases from V and 7 bases from J; junction bases left unmatched: 8. The CDR3 totals 16 residues. Germline lookup yields CDR1 LNHDA and CDR2 SQIVND (reference sequence). The CDR3 nucleotides are TGTGCCAGTAGTACCCCGGGACAGGGAGAGAATTCACCCCTCCACTTT. Encoded protein: CASSTPGQGENSPLHF. The full variable domain, its missing parts supplied by reference TRBV19 and TRBJ1-6, is DGGITQSPKYLFRKEGQNVTLSCEQNLNHDAMYWYRQDPGQGLRLIYYSQIVNDFQKGDIAEGYSVSREKKESFPLTVTSAQKNPTAFYLCASSTPGQGENSPLHFGNGTRLTVT.

Of note for this clone: The sample holds other DNA sequences that translate to the same CDR3. The V gene is TRBV10-3, the J gene TRBJ1-4; the D gene is possibly TRBD1 (5 bases). The germline CDR1 and CDR2 sequences are ENHRY and SYGVKD. The CDR3 spans 13 residues. V was trimmed by 7 bases and J by 6 bases, leaving 12 bases between them. CDR3: CAIKGGGDEKLFF. DNA of the CDR3: TGTGCCATCAAAGGCGGGGGGGATGAAAAACTGTTTTTT.

The gene calls are TRBV6-1 and TRBJ1-2; 9 bases match TRBD1. The CDR3 loop spans 17 amino acids. Germline V lookup: CDR1 MNHNS, CDR2 SASEGT. The V and J ends lost 3 bases and 4 bases, in that order; junction bases with no gene match: 12. The CDR3 nucleotides are TGTGCCAGCAGTGATAAGGGACAGGGAAGGGTAGGCTATGGCTACACCTTC. Its protein product is CASSDKGQGRVGYGYTF.

V usage is TRBV7-2 and J usage is TRBJ1-3; D possibly corresponds to TRBD1 (5 bases). Germline CDR1 SGHTA, CDR2 FQGNSA. The V end was cut by 1 base, the J end by 4 bases, with 14 bases between. This CDR3 is built from 16 residues. In nucleotides, the CDR3 is TGTGCCAGCAGCTTAGATCAGGGCATTGCGGGAAACACCATATATTTT. Protein product: CASSLDQGIAGNTIYF.

This chain links TRBV10-3 with TRBJ1-6, with 7 bases identical to TRBD1. J gave up 8 bases and V 5 bases, and 6 bases lay outside the gene matches. Per germline, CDR1 ENHRY and CDR2 SYGVKD. The CDR3 totals 14 residues. CDR3 loop: CAISRQGLDSPLHF. The CDR3 nucleotides are TGTGCCATCAGTAGACAGGGATTAGATTCACCCCTCCACTTT.

In DNA form, the CDR3 reads TGTGCCAGCAGCTCCGGGACTTGGAGGTTCTACGAGCAGTACTTC. Its translation: CASSSGTWRFYEQYF. The gene calls are TRBV7-2 and TRBJ2-7, with a weak D call TRBD2 (6 bases). The CDR3 totals 15 residues. Germline-derived CDR1 and CDR2 are SGHTA and FQGNSA. V was trimmed by 4 bases and J by 3 bases, leaving 16 bases between them.

The chain joins TRBV12-5 to TRBJ2-3, with 10 bases lining up with TRBD2. V shed 4 bases, J shed 4 bases, and the junction held 8 bases outside the gene matches. From germline, CDR1 is LGHNT and CDR2 FRNRAP. CDR3 length equals 16 residues. CDR3 DNA sequence: TGTGCTAGTGGTTCCTCCGGGACTAGCGACCCAGATACGCAGTATTTT. Protein: CASGSSGTSDPDTQYF.

A single count supports this clone. The chain carries TRBV18 and TRBJ1-1; unclear D gene. CDR1 KGHSH and CDR2 LQKENI come from the germline V gene. Trimming removed 4 bases from V and 3 bases from J, with 12 bases in between. This CDR3 region has 14 residues. CDR3 in DNA: TGTGCCAGCTCACTTGCCGCGAGTGACACTGAAGCTTTCTTT. It codes for CASSLAASDTEAFF.